This TCR beta chain was identified in a study of early T cells in non-severe SARS-CoV-2 infection (dated by TCRdb to 2020 to 2023). For the wider study: Because TCR sequencing was done on bulk RNA from unsorted whole blood, the alpha and beta chains could not be paired. Summary of the overall study and its limitations: VDJdb matching was skewed toward anti-spike CD8 responses and likely underestimated virus-specific expansions, missing private and CD4 specificities.

This clonotype was seen repeatedly, ten times or more. Its cognate antigen has yet to be identified. No qualities accompany the bases; no much larger clone lies one base away. In the germline V gene (reference sequence), CDR1 corresponds to LGHDT and CDR2 to YNNKEL. Deletion took 5 bases off V and 5 bases off J, with a span of 10 bases between the germline ends. The CDR3 covers 12 residues, taking in both the cysteine and the phenylalanine. Just the 36-base CDR3 DNA is kept, in frame starting at base 1. This was a case-control study nested in a cohort of healthcare workers in London, UK, who had nasopharyngeal swab PCR tests and blood samples taken every week. Healthcare workers were recruited during the week of the UK lockdown, between 23 and 31 March 2020, and followed weekly for up to roughly 15 weeks. The library relied on 5' RACE. Instrument used: NextSeq 500. To correct for sequencing error and PCR bias, the TCR library protocol tagged individual cDNA molecules with unique molecular identifiers. Both TCR alpha and beta chains were sequenced, and tight co-correlation was observed between alpha and beta sequence abundances in each sample. In the source study's methods: V gene, J gene and CDR3 annotation of TCR sequences was performed with Decombinator V4. Expanded TCRs were defined as changing significantly between any two time points under a Poisson model with p below 0.0001. TCR abundances were normalised to the total number of TCRs sequenced per sample and expressed as counts per million. MAIT TCRs were defined by TRAV1-2 paired with TRAJ12, TRAJ20 or TRAJ33, and iNKT TCRs by TRAV10 paired with TRAJ18. VDJdb, accessed 1 November 2021, was searched for CMV, EBV and SARS-CoV-2 annotated TCRs, excluding TCRs annotated for multiple antigens. The public reads were run again by TCRdb, first through fastp at Q25 and then through MiXCR, and only productive beta chains were kept. Rows matching on CDR3 protein sequence are summarized as one entry with the most common DNA and genes. The V and J calls, along with clone size, are taken from TCRdb and not from the paper's own processing. Here the sample has just over 25,000 distinct CDR3 sequences; about 4% occur a single time. Clones ranked in the top ten supply 10% of the sample.

The chain joins TRBV3-1 to TRBJ2-7, with the D gene not confidently named. The sequenced sample was whole blood. This receptor was identified in an adult who was a healthcare worker with PCR-confirmed SARS-CoV-2 infection or an uninfected control (not recorded which). Here the CDR3 is given as CASSSRAHEQYF. The DNA reads TGTGCCAGCAGCTCCCGGGCCCACGAGCAGTACTTC.